A single sample gave rise to the 20 T cell receptor beta chains below, sequenced in a study of early T cells in non-severe SARS-CoV-2 infection. Each CDR3 protein is one row after TCRdb ran MiXCR on the 5' RACE reads. The table includes roughly 120,000 distinct CDR3 sequences, more than 12% detected once. Material: whole blood. All receptors come from an adult who was a healthcare worker with PCR-confirmed SARS-CoV-2 infection or an uninfected control (not recorded which).

This clonotype was seen more than once but under ten times. This chain connects TRBV11-2 to TRBJ2-3; a possible D gene is TRBD2 (6 bases). CDR1 is SGHAT, CDR2 FQNNGV, per germline. The V and J ends lost 5 bases and 2 bases respectively, with 20 bases between them. The CDR3 runs to 17 residues. The chain's CDR3 is CASSTQTGLLTTDTQYF. CDR3 DNA: TGTGCCAGCAGCACCCAAACCGGACTACTTACCACAGATACGCAGTATTTT.

This clonotype was seen a single time. This chain links TRBV12-3 or TRBV12-4 with TRBJ1-1; D is undetermined. CDR3 length: 13 residues. V lost 7 bases, J lost 1 base, and 10 bases lay in between. The CDR3 here is CASIKRKNTEAFF. The CDR3 DNA reads TGTGCCAGCATTAAACGGAAGAACACTGAAGCTTTCTTT.

This clonotype showed up just a few times. This chain connects TRBV5-1 to TRBJ1-1; D call uncertain. CDR3 length: 14 residues. Per the germline V gene, CDR1 is SGHRS and CDR2 is YFSETQ. The V end lost 4 bases, the J end lost 5 bases, and 15 bases lay between the germline ends. CDR3 bases: TGCGCCAGCAGCAGCCGGACGACGGGGACTGAAGCTTTCTTT. As protein: CASSSRTTGTEAFF.

This clonotype is labeled medium-sized. The V call is TRBV13, the J call TRBJ2-5; a possible D gene is TRBD2 (6 bases). V gave up 3 bases and J gave up 3 bases, with 17 bases separating them. The CDR3 is made up of 16 amino acids. The V gene's germline CDR1 is PRHDT and CDR2 FYEKMQ (reference sequence). CDR3 loop: CASSLRVGEEEETQYF. The CDR3, as DNA: TGTGCCAGCAGCTTGAGAGTCGGGGAGGAGGAAGAGACCCAGTACTTC. The complete variable domain, with remaining parts taken from reference TRBV13 and TRBJ2-5, reads AAGVIQSPRHLIKEKRETATLKCYPIPRHDTVYWYQQGPGQDPQFLISFYEKMQSDKGSIPDRFSAQQFSDYHSELNMSSLELGDSALYFCASSLRVGEEEETQYFGPGTRLLVL.

This clonotype was observed a few times. The J gene is TRBJ2-2, the V gene TRBV2; D is possibly TRBD1 (6 bases). V was cut by 1 base and J by 4 bases, with 13 bases left in between. The CDR3 totals 16 residues. Germline V lookup: CDR1 SNHLY, CDR2 FYNNEI. The CDR3 region is CASSEGPDSGTGELFF. The CDR3 coding sequence is TGTGCCAGCAGTGAAGGACCGGACAGTGGCACCGGGGAGCTGTTTTTT.

This clonotype was seen only a few times. The gene calls are TRBV7-2 and TRBJ2-5, with 7 bases fitting TRBD2. The CDR3 consists of 13 residues. Trimming at V came to 5 bases and at J to 4 bases, leaving 4 bases not matched to a gene. Germline assignment: CDR1 SGHTA and CDR2 FQGNSA. The CDR3 here is CASSPGGGETQYF. The CDR3 DNA reads as TGTGCCAGCAGCCCGGGGGGTGGAGAGACCCAGTACTTC.

V is TRBV6-5 and J is TRBJ1-2; the match to TRBD1 covers 9 bases. CDR3 length equals 15 residues. Per the germline V gene, CDR1 is MNHEY and CDR2 is SVGAGI. J was trimmed by 7 bases and V by 2 bases; bases with no gene match: 8. In DNA, the CDR3 is TGTGCCAGCAGTTACGTTAAGACAGGGGGATCTGGCTACACCTTC. This sequence encodes CASSYVKTGGSGYTF.

This clonotype turned up a few times. The J gene is TRBJ1-2, the V gene TRBV5-1, with D possibly matching TRBD1 (5 bases). Trimming took 7 bases from V and 6 from J, leaving 22 bases between them. The CDR3 extends over 15 amino acids. From germline, CDR1 is SGHRS and CDR2 YFSETQ. CDR3 region: CASGSLGPGSHGYTF. DNA of the CDR3: TGCGCCAGCGGATCCCTGGGGCCAGGGTCCCATGGCTACACCTTC. The variable domain in full, completed from reference TRBV5-1 and TRBJ1-2, reads KAGVTQTPRYLIKTRGQQVTLSCSPISGHRSVSWYQQTPGQGLQFLFEYFSETQRNKGNFPGRFSGRQFSNSRSEMNVSTLELGDSALYLCASGSLGPGSHGYTFGSGTRLTVV.

CDR3: CSARVPGLYGYTF. In DNA, the CDR3 is TGCAGTGCTAGAGTTCCAGGGTTATATGGCTACACCTTC. V is TRBV20-1 and J is TRBJ1-2; D is possibly TRBD1 (5 bases). CDR1 and CDR2 from the germline V gene are DFQATT and SNEGSKA (reference sequence). The CDR3 sequence is 13 residues long. Trimming left V 1 base short and J 5 bases short, with 11 bases between.

The chain couples TRBV12-3 or TRBV12-4 to TRBJ1-1, with D possibly being TRBD1 (5 bases). The CDR3 totals 17 residues. V shed 5 bases and J shed 0 bases, with 19 bases lying between them. This chain's CDR3 is CASSPYQGSYMNTEAFF. For the CDR3, the DNA is TGTGCCAGCAGTCCATACCAGGGATCTTACATGAACACTGAAGCTTTCTTT.

A few counts support this clonotype. The chain is built from TRBV30 and TRBJ1-1; D possibly corresponds to TRBD1 (5 bases). Germline V gives CDR1 GTSNPN, CDR2 SVGIG (reference sequence). The CDR3 has 11 residues. Between the trimmed V and J ends, which lost 0 bases and 11 bases, there was a span of 10 bases. The CDR3 spells CAWSVSREAFF. CDR3 in DNA: TGTGCCTGGAGTGTTTCCAGGGAGGCTTTCTTT. The entire variable domain, with the rest obtained from reference TRBV30 and TRBJ1-1, is as follows: SQTIHQWPATLVQPVGSPLSLECTVEGTSNPNLYWYRQAAGRGLQLLFYSVGIGQISSEVPQNLSASRPQDRQFILSSKKLLLSDSGFYLCAWSVSREAFFGQGTRLTVV.

This clonotype was detected a few times. The gene calls are TRBV12-3 or TRBV12-4 and TRBJ2-5; D remains unclear. The CDR3 is 14 amino acids. The ends were cut back, 3 bases at V and 3 bases at J, with 11 bases in the middle. CDR3 loop: CASSFWTAKETQYF. The DNA of the CDR3 is TGTGCCAGCAGTTTCTGGACGGCCAAAGAGACCCAGTACTTC.

This sequence joins TRBV29-1 and TRBJ2-2; D is unresolved. Trimming pared 4 bases from V and 6 bases from J, leaving 6 bases between. Looked up from germline, CDR1 is SQVTM and CDR2 is ANQGSEA. This CDR3 has 11 residues. For the CDR3, the DNA is TGCAGCGTTGGGACGCCCGGGGAGCTGTTTTTT. Amino acid sequence: CSVGTPGELFF.

This clonotype was observed a few times. This chain links TRBV27 with TRBJ2-1, with 10 bases lining up with TRBD2. The CDR3 is made up of 15 amino acids. The germline gives CDR1 MNHEY, CDR2 SMNVEV (reference sequence). Trimming removed 6 bases from V and 5 bases from J; junction bases left unmatched: 7. CDR3 sequence: CASSPPSGGHNEQFF. Here the CDR3 DNA reads TGTGCCAGCAGCCCTCCTAGCGGGGGCCACAATGAGCAGTTCTTC.

The chain is built from TRBV6-1 and TRBJ2-3; D perhaps matches TRBD2 (8 bases). V lost 4 bases, J lost 2 bases, and 16 bases lay in between. CDR3 length: 16 residues. The V gene's germline CDR1 is MNHNS and CDR2 SASEGT. This chain's CDR3 is CASSGRGGQFTDTQYF. The CDR3 DNA reads TGTGCCAGCAGTGGCCGGGGGGGACAGTTCACAGATACGCAGTATTTT.

CDR3 sequence (DNA): TGTGCCAGTTGTTCTCCAGGTTCACCCCTCCACTTT. Residues: CASCSPGSPLHF. The rearrangement joins TRBV19 to TRBJ1-6; no clear D. Per germline, CDR1 LNHDA and CDR2 SQIVND (reference sequence). CDR3 size: 12 residues. The V and J ends lost 8 bases and 9 bases respectively, with 11 bases between them.

The sample holds a few counts of this clonotype. The chain has TRBV11-2 and TRBJ2-1, with a possible D match to TRBD1 (6 bases). V shed 5 bases and J shed 9 bases, with 14 bases lying between them. Germline values: CDR1 SGHAT, CDR2 FQNNGV. CDR3 length: 13 residues. The CDR3 DNA reads TGTGCCAGCAGCGTCGGGACATACCTTGAGCAGTTCTTC. Translated: CASSVGTYLEQFF. The full variable domain, its missing parts supplied by reference TRBV11-2 and TRBJ2-1, is EAGVAQSPRYKIIEKRQSVAFWCNPISGHATLYWYQQILGQGPKLLIQFQNNGVVDDSQLPKDRFSAERLKGVDSTLKIQPAKLEDSAVYLCASSVGTYLEQFFGPGTRLTVL.

This clonotype was seen a handful of times. The rearrangement links TRBV5-5 to TRBJ1-1, with D possibly TRBD1 on 6 matching bases. V was clipped by 4 bases and J by 3 bases, with 16 bases between them. Germline V gene lookup returns CDR1 SGHKS and CDR2 YYEKEE (reference sequence). This CDR3 has 15 amino acids. This CDR3 is CASSLEGTPYTEAFF. The CDR3 DNA sequence: TGTGCCAGCAGCCTAGAAGGGACACCGTACACTGAAGCTTTCTTT.

This clonotype was recorded a few times. CDR3 coding DNA: TGTGCCAGCAATGGGCCTTATGGAACTGGAAACACCATATATTTT. Translating it yields CASNGPYGTGNTIYF. The chain employs TRBV2 and TRBJ1-3, with unresolved D. The CDR3 has 15 amino acids. V was trimmed by 7 bases and J by 2 bases, leaving 15 bases between them. Per the germline V gene, CDR1 is SNHLY and CDR2 is FYNNEI.

The chain has TRBV20-1 and TRBJ1-1, with D perhaps matching TRBD1 (6 bases). Germline CDR1 DFQATT, CDR2 SNEGSKA (reference sequence). CDR3 length: 13 residues. Trimming stripped 6 bases from V and 4 bases from J, with 15 bases between. The CDR3 reads CSAEEGEGTEAFF. In DNA form, the CDR3 reads TGCAGTGCCGAGGAGGGGGAGGGCACTGAAGCTTTCTTT.